This T cell receptor beta chain was captured by sequencing in a study of spatial heterogeneity in lung cancer. Study overall: There were, on average, more than 9.5 raw-read appearances for each unique TCR and UMI combination. Findings of the study overall: At tumor resection, ubiquitous expanded TCRs were detected in blood more often than later.

Documented time point: sample taken at primary tumor resection. Frozen PBMC, nontumor lung or tumor provided whole RNA, which was sequenced unsorted. Patients with untreated early-stage non-small cell lung cancer, numbering roughly 69, were the donors. This CDR3 contains 14 residues. Per germline, CDR1 SGHDT and CDR2 YYEEEE. V lost 5 bases and J 5 bases, leaving 17 bases between the germline ends. TCRdb reprocessed the 5' RACE reads with MiXCR, giving one entry per CDR3 protein. The repertoire holds 50,000 to 65,000 distinct CDR3 sequences, with approximately 8% as singletons. Details on this clonotype: The antigen is undetermined.

This chain connects TRBV5-6 to TRBJ2-7; a weak D match, TRBD2 (6 bases). This specimen was PBMCs, taken at surgery. This TCR derives from a female donor with early-stage non-small cell lung cancer. The DNA of the CDR3 is TGTGCCAGCAGACTGAGGCAGGGAGGCCACGAGCAGTACTTC. Amino acids: CASRLRQGGHEQYF. The full variable domain, with the rest looked up from reference TRBV5-6 and TRBJ2-7, is DAGVTQSPTHLIKTRGQQVTLRCSPKSGHDTVSWYQQALGQGPQFIFQYYEEEERQRGNFPDRFSGHQFPNYSSELNVNALLLGDSALYLCASRLRQGGHEQYFGPGTRLTVT.